The text below deals with one T cell receptor (beta chain). The data stem from a study of blood T cell repertoires in COVID-19. Background on the study: From T cells, B-cell-depleted T cells, or PBMCs came the material, which was cDNA or gDNA.

Here immunoSEQ multiplex PCR was the method, and the copy in TCRdb shows in-frame clones only, minus some. The sample shows roughly 360,000 clones, around 87% of them seen only once. For recovered donors of Cohort 3, there were two negative PCRs, clearance, or symptom resolution. This clonotype was obtained from a man aged 25-40 years who had recovered from COVID-19. Sequencing used PBMCs or T cells enriched from blood (not recorded which).

DNA of the CDR3: TGTGCCAGCAGCGTAGAGGGACAGGGATATTATGGCTACACCTTC. Amino acid sequence: CASSVEGQGYYGYTF. V usage is TRBV9 and J usage is TRBJ1-2; 9 bases align to TRBD1. CDR3 size: 15 residues. Losses at the gene ends were 0 bases for V and 5 bases for J; bases not matched to a gene: 5. Looked up from germline, CDR1 is SGDLS and CDR2 is YYNGEE.